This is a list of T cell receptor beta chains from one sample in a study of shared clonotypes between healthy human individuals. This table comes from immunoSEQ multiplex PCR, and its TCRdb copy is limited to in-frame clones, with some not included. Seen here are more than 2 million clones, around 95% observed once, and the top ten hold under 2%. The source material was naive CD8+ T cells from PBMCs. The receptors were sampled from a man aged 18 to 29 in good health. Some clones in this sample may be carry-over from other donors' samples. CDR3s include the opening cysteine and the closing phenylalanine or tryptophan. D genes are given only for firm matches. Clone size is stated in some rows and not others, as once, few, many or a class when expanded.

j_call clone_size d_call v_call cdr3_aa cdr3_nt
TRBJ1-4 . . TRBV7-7 CASSLNWGRNEKLFF TGTGCCAGCAGCTTAAACTGGGGCCGTAATGAAAAACTGTTTTTT
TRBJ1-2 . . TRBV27 CASSPTGTWGYTF TGTGCCAGCAGCCCTACAGGGACTTGGGGCTACACCTTC
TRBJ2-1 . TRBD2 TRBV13 CASSPRGTSGRNEQFF TGTGCCAGCAGCCCCCGGGGTACTAGCGGGAGGAACGAGCAGTTCTTC
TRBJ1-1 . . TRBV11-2 CASTRDLNTEAFF TGTGCCAGCACCAGGGACCTGAACACTGAAGCTTTCTTT
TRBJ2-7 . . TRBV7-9 CASSFRGEPYEQYF TGTGCCAGCAGCTTTCGAGGCGAACCCTACGAGCAGTACTTC
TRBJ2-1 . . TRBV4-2 CASSQPYNEQFF TGTGCCAGCAGCCAACCTTACAATGAGCAGTTCTTC
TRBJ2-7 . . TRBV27 CASSLSMGSSYEQYF TGTGCCAGCAGTTTATCGATGGGTTCCTCCTACGAGCAGTACTTC
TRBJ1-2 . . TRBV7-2 CASSFHKENGIFLYGYTF TGTGCCAGCAGCTTCCACAAAGAGAACGGGATCTTCCTTTATGGCTACACCTTC
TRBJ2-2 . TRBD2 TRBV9 CASSASGLAGGWTGELFF TGTGCCAGCAGCGCTTCGGGACTAGCGGGAGGCTGGACCGGGGAGCTGTTTTTT
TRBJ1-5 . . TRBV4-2 CASSQWGSGQPQHF TGTGCCAGCAGCCAATGGGGGTCGGGCCAGCCCCAGCATTTT
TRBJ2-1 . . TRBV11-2 CASSLAGSSYNEQFF TGTGCCAGCAGCTTAGCGGGGAGCTCCTACAATGAGCAGTTCTTC
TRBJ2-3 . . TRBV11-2 CASSLASFVGEYADTQYF TGTGCCAGCAGCTTAGCCTCGTTTGTTGGGGAGTACGCAGATACGCAGTATTTT
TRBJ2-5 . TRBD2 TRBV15 CATRAGVRETQYF TGTGCCACCAGGGCGGGAGTAAGAGAGACCCAGTACTTC
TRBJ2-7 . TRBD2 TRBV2 CASSERWEGYEQYF TGTGCCAGCAGTGAGAGGTGGGAGGGCTACGAGCAGTACTTC
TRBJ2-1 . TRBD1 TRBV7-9 CASSWGQGEDEQFF TGTGCCAGCAGCTGGGGACAGGGTGAGGATGAGCAGTTCTTC
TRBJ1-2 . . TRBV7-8 CASSLAEGWGYGYTF TGTGCCAGCAGCTTAGCTGAGGGGTGGGGCTATGGCTACACCTTC
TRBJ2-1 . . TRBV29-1 CSATKANEQFF TGCAGCGCCACGAAGGCCAATGAGCAGTTCTTC
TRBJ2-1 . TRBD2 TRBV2 CASRKAGTSEENEQFF TGTGCCAGCAGGAAGGCCGGGACTAGCGAGGAAAATGAGCAGTTCTTC
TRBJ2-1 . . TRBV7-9 CASSLAEGYNEQFF TGTGCCAGCAGCTTAGCGGAGGGTTACAATGAGCAGTTCTTC
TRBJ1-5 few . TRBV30 CAWSVRQINQPQHF TGTGCCTGGAGTGTACGGCAGATCAATCAGCCCCAGCATTTT
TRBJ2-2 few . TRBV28 CASRAAGEAGELFF TGTGCCAGCAGAGCGGCAGGGGAGGCCGGGGAGCTGTTTTTT
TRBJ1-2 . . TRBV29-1 CSVREGTGSGGYTF TGCAGCGTGCGAGAGGGTACAGGTTCTGGAGGCTACACCTTC
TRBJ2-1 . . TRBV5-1 CASSLAGPWDEQFF TGCGCCAGCAGCTTGGCGGGGCCGTGGGATGAGCAGTTCTTC
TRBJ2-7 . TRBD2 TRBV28 CASSLELAGETSYEQYF TGTGCCAGCAGTTTGGAACTAGCGGGAGAGACTTCCTACGAGCAGTACTTC
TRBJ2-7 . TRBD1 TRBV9 CASSAQGQGYYEQYF TGTGCCAGCAGCGCGCAGGGACAGGGGTACTACGAGCAGTACTTC
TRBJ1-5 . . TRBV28 CASGEWAQHF TGTGCCAGCGGGGAATGGGCCCAGCATTTT
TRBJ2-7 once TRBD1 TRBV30 CALRQGWEQYF TGTGCCCTAAGACAGGGCTGGGAGCAGTACTTC
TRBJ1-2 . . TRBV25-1 CASSDNRLRGYTF TGTGCCAGCAGTGATAACAGGTTAAGGGGCTACACCTTC
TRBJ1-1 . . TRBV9 CASSVVGQVNTEAFF TGTGCCAGCAGCGTAGTGGGTCAGGTGAACACTGAAGCTTTCTTT
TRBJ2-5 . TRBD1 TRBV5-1 CASKTGIQETQYF TGCGCCAGCAAGACAGGGATACAAGAGACCCAGTACTTC
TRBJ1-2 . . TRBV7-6 CASSLLGTPGKDGYTF TGTGCCAGCAGCTTATTGGGGACACCGGGGAAGGATGGCTACACCTTC
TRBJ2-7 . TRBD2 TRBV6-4 CASSVQAGSSYEQYF TGTGCCAGCAGTGTTCAAGCGGGGAGCTCCTACGAGCAGTACTTC
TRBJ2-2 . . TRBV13 CASSFGANTGELFF TGTGCCAGCAGCTTCGGCGCGAACACCGGGGAGCTGTTTTTT
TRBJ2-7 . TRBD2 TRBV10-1 CASRVSGGQRGNYEQYF TGCGCCAGCAGGGTTAGCGGGGGTCAGAGAGGGAACTACGAGCAGTACTTC
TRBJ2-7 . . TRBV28 CASSLDTSSSYEQYF TGTGCCAGCAGTCTCGACACCTCCTCTTCCTACGAGCAGTACTTC
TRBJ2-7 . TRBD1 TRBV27 CASSSLLPGQGSYEQYF TGTGCCAGCAGTTCCCTACTTCCGGGACAGGGGAGCTACGAGCAGTACTTC
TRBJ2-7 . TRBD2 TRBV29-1 CSGAGYGEQYF TGCAGCGGAGCGGGATACGGCGAGCAGTACTTC
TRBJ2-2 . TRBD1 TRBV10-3 CAIMRTGAGTGELFF TGTGCCATCATGCGGACAGGGGCGGGTACCGGGGAGCTGTTTTTT
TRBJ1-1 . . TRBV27 CASSFASLGEAFF TGTGCCAGCAGTTTTGCCAGTCTAGGCGAAGCTTTCTTT
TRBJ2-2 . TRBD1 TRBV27 CASSYRDSLTGELFF TGTGCCAGCAGTTACCGGGACAGCTTGACCGGGGAGCTGTTTTTT
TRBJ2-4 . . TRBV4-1 CASSQDALGSSAKNIQYF TGCGCCAGCAGCCAAGACGCGCTGGGGTCTTCGGCCAAAAACATTCAGTACTTC
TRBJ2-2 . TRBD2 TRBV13 CASSGLAGGVGELFF TGTGCCAGCAGCGGACTAGCGGGAGGGGTCGGGGAGCTGTTTTTT
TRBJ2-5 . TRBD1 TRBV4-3 CASSQGQGLGETQYF TGCGCCAGCAGCCAGGGACAGGGCTTAGGAGAGACCCAGTACTTC
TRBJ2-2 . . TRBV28 CASSLVGGGGELFF TGTGCCAGCAGTTTAGTCGGGGGTGGCGGGGAGCTGTTTTTT
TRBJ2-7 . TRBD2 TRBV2 CASRGGTSGLSYEQYF TGTGCCAGCAGGGGCGGGACTAGCGGCCTATCCTACGAGCAGTACTTC
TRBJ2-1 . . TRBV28 CASRGNNEQFF TGTGCCAGCCGCGGCAACAATGAGCAGTTCTTC
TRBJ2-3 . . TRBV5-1 CASSFHKLTPYTQYF TGCGCCAGCAGCTTTCACAAACTAACTCCCTATACGCAGTATTTT
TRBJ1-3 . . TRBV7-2 CASSLESTSWNTIYF TGTGCCAGCAGCTTAGAATCGACAAGCTGGAACACCATATATTTT
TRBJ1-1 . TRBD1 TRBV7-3 CASSYSGTGTEAFF TGTGCCAGCAGCTACTCCGGGACAGGCACTGAAGCTTTCTTT
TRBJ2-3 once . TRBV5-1 CASSMPGDTTDTQYF TGCGCCAGCAGCATGCCCGGGGACACCACAGATACGCAGTATTTT
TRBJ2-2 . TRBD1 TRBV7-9 CASLTGSTGELFF TGTGCCAGCCTGACAGGGTCTACCGGGGAGCTGTTTTTT
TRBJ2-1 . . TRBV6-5 CASSQGTSFSSFF TGTGCCAGCAGTCAGGGAACTAGTTTTTCGTCGTTCTTC
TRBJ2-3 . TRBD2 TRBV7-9 CASGGDHTDTQYF TGTGCCAGCGGGGGGGACCACACAGATACGCAGTATTTT
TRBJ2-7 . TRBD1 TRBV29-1 CSVEDRQGLDEQYF TGCAGCGTTGAAGACCGACAGGGCTTAGACGAGCAGTACTTC
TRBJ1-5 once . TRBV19 CASTSLQLSVSNQPQHF TGTGCCAGTACCAGTCTCCAGTTGTCTGTTAGCAATCAGCCCCAGCATTTT